This TCR beta chain was sequenced during a study of cytomegalovirus exposure and HLA in healthy donors. J lost 4 bases, V lost 0 bases, and 5 bases had no gene match. Germline V gene data show CDR1 as LGHNA and CDR2 as YNFKEQ. The length of the CDR3 is 16 residues. Vbeta (60) and Jbeta (13) primers were used in the PCR. Profiling relied on immunoSEQ multiplex PCR, and the TCRdb table lists in-frame clones only, not all of them. The sample lists 150,000 to 200,000 clones, 80% seen once, with approximately 15% in the top ten. Whole-study results and caveats: Presence/absence results assume similar sequencing depth per donor, which may not hold. A list of roughly 180 TCR beta chains associated with cytomegalovirus was given.

This clone has more than one count but fewer than ten. Its specificity is not known. The source material was PBMCs. This clonotype was sampled from a woman in her 40s in good health and CMV-seronegative. V gene TRBV4-2 combines with J gene TRBJ2-1; TRBD2 agrees at 8 bases. CDR3 bases: TGTGCCAGCAGCCAAGACGGGGGGGGGCCTTACAATGAGCAGTTCTTC. This encodes CASSQDGGGPYNEQFF.